This T cell receptor (beta chain) was recorded in a study of T-cell memory formation after mild COVID-19. Across the whole study: Largely donor-specific TCR clusters were found.

In TCRdb, the 5' RACE reads were re-called with MiXCR into one record per CDR3 protein. Here the sample spans approximately 560,000 distinct CDR3 sequences, roughly 17% being singletons. This clonotype occurred a few times. Its antigen is currently unknown. Study-level results: CD4/CD8 balance characterized clones contracting day 15 to 85, and CD4+ skew characterized later expanders. Contracting clones localized mainly to CM and EM when CD4+ and mainly to EMRA when CD8+.

This CDR3 has 15 amino acids. Germline CDR1 SQVTM, CDR2 ANQGSEA. The V and J ends lost 6 bases and 3 bases respectively, with 19 bases between them. The TCR sequence derives from an adult woman who had mild COVID-19 (a few samples of this study predate the infection). Cell type and time point are not known. Sequenced input: PBMCs or a T cell subset sorted from them (not recorded which). This chain joins TRBV29-1 and TRBJ2-3; D unclear. CDR3 bases: TGCAGCGTGTCACCCGGCCCGGGCTGGACAGATACGCAGTATTTT. This sequence encodes CSVSPGPGWTDTQYF.